Listed here are 27 T cell receptor beta chains from one sample, sequenced in a study of blood T cell repertoires in COVID-19. This table comes from immunoSEQ multiplex PCR, and its TCRdb copy is limited to in-frame clones, with some not included. The table includes 130,000 to 150,000 clones, around 84% detected once. Material: peripheral blood. The receptors shown here come from a man aged 60 to 75 with active or convalescent COVID-19.

This chain uses TRBV30 with TRBJ1-5; 8 nucleotides agree with TRBD1. The CDR3 covers 15 residues. The ends lost 0 bases at V and 10 bases at J; junction bases unmatched: 11. Per the germline V gene, CDR1 is GTSNPN and CDR2 is SVGIG (reference sequence). CDR3 amino acids: CAWSVSGTGPSPQHF. The CDR3 nucleotides are TGTGCCTGGAGTGTTTCCGGGACAGGACCATCCCCCCAGCATTTT.

V gene TRBV12-5 combines with J gene TRBJ2-2; no clear D. CDR3 length equals 12 residues. Germline V lookup: CDR1 LGHNT, CDR2 FRNRAP. Trimming left V 4 bases short and J 7 bases short, with 7 bases between. CDR3 residues: CASGSPLGELFF. The DNA of the CDR3 is TGTGCTAGTGGTTCCCCCCTCGGGGAGCTGTTTTTT.

This clone was seen a single time. The chain recombines TRBV27 with TRBJ1-2; tentative D call: TRBD1 (5 bases). Deletions cut 0 bases from V and 8 bases from J, with 13 bases between. Germline values: CDR1 MNHEY, CDR2 SMNVEV (reference sequence). The CDR3 extends over 14 amino acids. The CDR3 bases are TGTGCCAGCAGTTTATCGGGGCTCCAATACGGCTACACCTTC. Translating it yields CASSLSGLQYGYTF.

V is TRBV11-3 and J is TRBJ2-2, with 14 bases that match TRBD2. CDR1 and CDR2 (germline): SGHNT, YENEEA. With V trimmed by 5 bases and J by 0 bases, 8 bases remained unmatched. The CDR3 is made up of 19 amino acids. The CDR3 loop is CASSPVRLAGGTNTGELFF. In DNA, the CDR3 is TGTGCCAGCAGCCCCGTCCGACTAGCGGGAGGGACGAACACCGGGGAGCTGTTTTTT.

This clone was recorded a few times. The chain is built from TRBV19 and TRBJ1-1, with TRBD1 identical over 10 bases. The germline gives CDR1 LNHDA, CDR2 SQIVND (reference sequence). V gave up 4 bases and J gave up 11 bases; unmatched junction bases: 13. The CDR3 runs to 15 residues. CDR3 DNA sequence: TGTGCCAGTAGTACGTCTTACCGGGACAGGGGTCGGGCTTTCTTT. This gives the protein CASSTSYRDRGRAFF.

The chain joins TRBV4-3 to TRBJ2-4; 15 bases match TRBD2. V lost 5 bases to trimming and J lost 6 bases; unmatched junction nucleotides: 14. Germline V gene data show CDR1 as LGHNA and CDR2 as YSLEER. CDR3 length: 19 amino acids. CDR3 sequence (DNA): TGCGCCAGCAGCTCTTCCTCCGGGACTAGCGGGGGGAAGATAAACATTCAGTACTTC. Translating gives CASSSSSGTSGGKINIQYF.

V usage is TRBV10-1 and J usage is TRBJ2-1, with a tentative D call TRBD2 (6 bases). V shed 2 bases and J shed 0 bases, with 11 bases lying between them. CDR1 is WNHNN, CDR2 SYGVQD, per germline (reference sequence). The CDR3 length is 16 residues. The CDR3 spells CASSETAGSSYNEQFF. As DNA, the CDR3 is TGCGCCAGCAGTGAGACTGCGGGGAGCTCCTACAATGAGCAGTTCTTC.

The chain uses TRBV7-2 and TRBJ1-5; 8 bases agree with TRBD1. The germline V gene has CDR1 SGHTA and CDR2 FQGNSA. J was trimmed by 8 bases and V by 5 bases; bases with no gene match: 11. The CDR3 spans 15 residues. CDR3 protein: CASSQMTGDMEPQHF. The CDR3 DNA sequence: TGTGCCAGCAGCCAGATGACAGGGGACATGGAGCCCCAGCATTTT.

The V call is TRBV7-2, the J call TRBJ1-3, with 9 bases aligning to TRBD1. This CDR3 contains 15 residues. Trimming removed 2 bases from V and 4 bases from J; junction bases left unmatched: 3. Looked up from germline, CDR1 is SGHTA and CDR2 is FQGNSA. CDR3 nucleotide sequence: TGTGCCAGCAGCTTACAGGGACAGGGAGGAAACACCATATATTTT. Its protein product is CASSLQGQGGNTIYF. The full variable domain, completed using reference TRBV7-2 and TRBJ1-3, is GAGVSQSPSNKVTEKGKDVELRCDPISGHTALYWYRQSLGQGLEFLIYFQGNSAPDKSGLPSDRFSAERTGGSVSTLTIQRTQQEDSAVYLCASSLQGQGGNTIYFGEGSWLTVV.

This clone was counted once. CDR3 protein: CASSYSTASYGYTF. In DNA form, the CDR3 reads TGTGCCAGCAGTTACTCGACGGCTAGCTATGGCTACACCTTC. This sequence joins TRBV6-5 and TRBJ1-2; D not resolved. V was cut by 0 bases and J by 4 bases, with 9 bases left in between. CDR1 and CDR2 (germline): MNHEY, SVGAGI. CDR3 length: 14 amino acids.

The chain is built from TRBV27 and TRBJ1-5; 9 nucleotides match TRBD1. CDR1 is MNHEY and CDR2 is SMNVEV in the germline V gene (reference sequence). CDR3 length: 14 residues. V was clipped by 11 bases and J by 0 bases; unmatched bases: 5. CDR3 residues: CASRGQGSNQPQHF. The CDR3 nucleotides read TGTGCCTCCAGGGGACAGGGTAGCAATCAGCCCCAGCATTTT.

The chain recombines TRBV18 with TRBJ2-5; D is unresolved. This CDR3 comprises 14 residues. Germline CDR1 KGHSH, CDR2 LQKENI. The germline V and J ends were trimmed by 5 bases and 5 bases, with 15 bases remaining between them. CDR3 sequence: CASSKYPPRETQYF. The CDR3 DNA is TGTGCCAGCTCAAAGTACCCGCCCCGGGAGACCCAGTACTTC.

The genes are TRBV7-9 and TRBJ1-2, with D perhaps TRBD1 (6 bases). V dropped 4 bases and J dropped 6 bases, with 12 bases sitting between them. Germline assignment: CDR1 SEHNR and CDR2 FQNEAQ (reference sequence). This CDR3 comprises 13 residues. DNA of the CDR3: TGTGCCAGCAGCTGGGCCGCAGGGGATGGCTACACCTTC. Its translation is CASSWAAGDGYTF.

This chain links TRBV9 with TRBJ2-5, with 11 nucleotides matching TRBD2. This CDR3 is 15 amino acids long. The germline V gene encodes CDR1 SGDLS and CDR2 YYNGEE. The trim removed 4 bases at V and 5 bases at J, leaving 7 bases unmatched. The CDR3 sequence: CASSTRLAGRETQYF. The CDR3 DNA reads TGTGCCAGCAGCACCCGACTAGCGGGAAGGGAGACCCAGTACTTC.

The V call is TRBV7-2, the J call TRBJ1-1, with D possibly being TRBD1 (5 bases). CDR3 length equals 16 residues. The germline CDR1 and CDR2 sequences are SGHTA and FQGNSA. The ends were cut back, 1 base at V and 0 bases at J, with 12 bases in the middle. The CDR3 sequence: CASSLGPGLLNTEAFF. DNA for the CDR3: TGTGCCAGCAGCTTAGGCCCAGGGTTGCTGAACACTGAAGCTTTCTTT. The full variable domain, its missing parts supplied by reference TRBV7-2 and TRBJ1-1, is GAGVSQSPSNKVTEKGKDVELRCDPISGHTALYWYRQSLGQGLEFLIYFQGNSAPDKSGLPSDRFSAERTGGSVSTLTIQRTQQEDSAVYLCASSLGPGLLNTEAFFGQGTRLTVV.

The V and J genes are TRBV9 and TRBJ2-3, with 10 bases matching TRBD2. The CDR3 has 16 residues. The junction had 10 bases not matched to a gene; V was cut back by 4 bases and J by 5 bases. Per germline, CDR1 SGDLS and CDR2 YYNGEE. CDR3 nucleotides: TGTGCCAGCAGCCTCTCTCCTAGCGGGAGAGGAGATACGCAGTATTTT. Protein product: CASSLSPSGRGDTQYF.

The chain links TRBV4-1 to TRBJ2-3, with a tentative D call TRBD2 (6 bases). The CDR3 sequence is 16 residues long. Trimming took 0 bases from V and 0 from J, leaving 10 bases between them. Germline loops: CDR1 MGHRA, CDR2 YSYEKL. CDR3 DNA sequence: TGCGCCAGCAGCCAAGAACCGGGACTCAGCACAGATACGCAGTATTTT. Translated: CASSQEPGLSTDTQYF.

The chain combines TRBV23-1 with TRBJ2-2; a possible D gene is TRBD1 (6 bases). TRBV23-1 is reported as an ORF; its role is uncertain. The V end was cut by 4 bases, the J end by 1 base, with 13 bases between. This CDR3 region has 16 residues. This CDR3 is CASSPPGHLNTGELFF. DNA of the CDR3: TGCGCCAGCAGTCCCCCGGGACACCTGAACACCGGGGAGCTGTTTTTT.

The CDR3 is CASSRDRERSPLHF. DNA for the CDR3: TGTGCCAGCTCACGGGACAGGGAACGTTCACCCCTCCACTTT. The rearrangement joins TRBV18 to TRBJ1-6, with 9 bases aligning to TRBD1. J gave up 9 bases and V 4 bases, and 4 bases lay outside the gene matches. The length of the CDR3 is 14 residues. CDR1 is KGHSH, CDR2 LQKENI, per germline.

The rearrangement joins TRBV7-9 to TRBJ2-5, with 7 positions matching TRBD2. Germline-derived CDR1 and CDR2 are SEHNR and FQNEAQ (reference sequence). The J segment lost 2 bases and the V segment lost 1 base, leaving 1 base of the junction unmatched. This CDR3 spans 14 amino acids. The DNA of the CDR3 is TGTGCCAGCAGCTTAGTCGGGGGGCAAGAGACCCAGTACTTC. Amino acid sequence: CASSLVGGQETQYF.

This chain links TRBV7-2 with TRBJ1-4, with a possible D match to TRBD1 (5 bases). The length of the CDR3 is 15 residues. With 5 bases removed from V and 3 bases from J, the gap between germline ends came to 13 bases. Germline CDR1 SGHTA, CDR2 FQGNSA. The CDR3 here is CASSVQEWANEKLFF. The CDR3, as DNA: TGTGCCAGCAGCGTACAGGAATGGGCTAATGAAAAACTGTTTTTT. The whole variable domain, filled in from reference TRBV7-2 and TRBJ1-4, reads GAGVSQSPSNKVTEKGKDVELRCDPISGHTALYWYRQSLGQGLEFLIYFQGNSAPDKSGLPSDRFSAERTGGSVSTLTIQRTQQEDSAVYLCASSVQEWANEKLFFGSGTQLSVL.

The V and J genes are TRBV18 and TRBJ1-3, with unresolved D. The CDR3 consists of 13 residues. In germline, CDR1 is KGHSH, CDR2 LQKENI. V gave up 3 bases and J gave up 8 bases, with 11 bases separating them. The CDR3 loop is CASSPGRRDTIYF. CDR3 nucleotide sequence: TGTGCCAGCTCACCCGGGAGGCGGGACACCATATATTTT.

V and J are TRBV10-2 and TRBJ1-1, with 7 bases identical to TRBD1. V lost 6 bases to trimming and J lost 0 bases; unmatched junction nucleotides: 4. Germline V gene sequence: CDR1 WSHSY, CDR2 SAAADI. This CDR3 has 14 amino acids. In nucleotides, the CDR3 is TGCGCCAGCAGGGGACAGAGAATGAACACTGAAGCTTTCTTT. This codes for CASRGQRMNTEAFF.

The rearrangement joins TRBV4-2 to TRBJ1-5; 10 bases line up with TRBD1. Germline V lookup: CDR1 LGHNA, CDR2 YNFKEQ. The V segment lost 1 base and the J segment 3 bases; nucleotides outside the gene matches: 0. This CDR3 is 15 amino acids long. The CDR3 DNA reads TGTGCCAGCAGCCAAGGACAGGGGGCCAATCAGCCCCAGCATTTT. It translates to CASSQGQGANQPQHF.

The V gene is TRBV5-1, the J gene TRBJ2-7; D may be TRBD1 (5 bases). Germline values: CDR1 SGHRS, CDR2 YFSETQ. This CDR3 contains 17 residues. The V gene lost 5 bases and the J gene lost 0 bases, with 21 bases spanning the gap. In DNA form, the CDR3 reads TGCGCCAGCAGACGTACCCCCTCCCCAGGGAACTCCTACGAGCAGTACTTC. It encodes CASRRTPSPGNSYEQYF.

The chain combines TRBV30 with TRBJ2-5; D is undetermined. Per the germline V gene, CDR1 is GTSNPN and CDR2 is SVGIG (reference sequence). CDR3 length: 11 amino acids. V dropped 2 bases and J dropped 5 bases, with 6 bases sitting between them. CDR3 residues: CAWSLGETQYF. The CDR3 coding sequence is TGTGCCTGGAGTCTCGGGGAGACCCAGTACTTC. Complete variable domain (other parts from reference TRBV30 and TRBJ2-5): SQTIHQWPATLVQPVGSPLSLECTVEGTSNPNLYWYRQAAGRGLQLLFYSVGIGQISSEVPQNLSASRPQDRQFILSSKKLLLSDSGFYLCAWSLGETQYFGPGTRLLVL.

The V gene is TRBV15, the J gene TRBJ1-5; no definite D call. The germline gives CDR1 LNHNV, CDR2 YYDKDF (reference sequence). The V gene lost 8 bases and the J gene lost 4 bases, with 9 bases spanning the gap. This CDR3 comprises 12 residues. CDR3 DNA: TGTGCCACCGGTCAGTCGAATCAGCCCCAGCATTTT. It encodes CATGQSNQPQHF.